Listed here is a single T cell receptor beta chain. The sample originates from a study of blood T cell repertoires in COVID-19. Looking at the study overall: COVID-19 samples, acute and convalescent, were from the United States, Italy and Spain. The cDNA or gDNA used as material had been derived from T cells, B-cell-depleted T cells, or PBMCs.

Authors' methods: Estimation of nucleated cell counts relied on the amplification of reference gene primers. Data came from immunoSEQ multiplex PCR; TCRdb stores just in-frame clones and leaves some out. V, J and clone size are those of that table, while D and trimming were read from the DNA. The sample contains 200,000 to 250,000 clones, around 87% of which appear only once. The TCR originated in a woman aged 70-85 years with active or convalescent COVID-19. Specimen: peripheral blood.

The CDR3 protein is CASSLLSTGGHGYTF. The CDR3 DNA follows: TGTGCCAGCAGCCTACTCTCGACAGGGGGGCATGGCTACACCTTC. The V call is TRBV5-4, the J call TRBJ1-2; TRBD1 agrees at 9 bases. This CDR3 has 15 residues. CDR1 SGHNT and CDR2 YYREEE come from the germline V gene (reference sequence). Trimming removed 4 bases from V and 6 bases from J; junction bases left unmatched: 10.